What follows describes a single TCR beta chain. This entry belongs to a study of blood T cell repertoires in COVID-19. The V and J ends lost 0 bases and 2 bases, in that order; junction bases with no gene match: 7. The germline V gene encodes CDR1 MNHEY and CDR2 SVGEGT. The CDR3 totals 16 residues. Here immunoSEQ multiplex PCR was the method, and the copy in TCRdb shows in-frame clones only, minus some. The sample includes 250,000 or so clones, around 82% of them seen just once. The source material was PBMCs or T cells enriched from blood (not recorded which). J is TRBJ2-7 and V is TRBV6-2 or TRBV6-3; the match to TRBD2 covers 7 bases. The source of this sequence is a man over 45 who had recovered from COVID-19. CDR3 sequence (DNA): TGTGCCAGCAGTTACTCGGGGCTAGCGGTCACCTACGAGCAGTACTTC. Translating it yields CASSYSGLAVTYEQYF.